A selection of T cell receptor beta chains follows, all from one sample in a study of T cell repertoires in aging, cancer and after chemotherapy. TCRdb reprocessed the multiplex PCR reads with MiXCR, giving one entry per CDR3 protein. Found here are about 8,700 distinct CDR3 sequences, roughly half of them singletons; the top ten hold roughly 21%. Sequenced material: blood. All receptors derive from a human donor in good health. Each CDR3 is given with its conserved first and last residue. A D gene is named only where the DNA matches it firmly. Some rows mark clone size as missing; the rest say once, few, many or name a class of expanded clone.

cdr3_length j_call d_call v_call clone_size cdr3_aa cdr3_nt
16 TRBJ1-1 NA TRBV6-5 few CASSISVYLMNTEAFF TGTGCCAGCAGCATTAGTGTGTATCTCATGAACACTGAAGCTTTCTTT
19 TRBJ2-5 TRBD1 TRBV19 NA CASSIVLGQGLRSQETQYF TGTGCCAGTAGTATAGTATTAGGACAGGGCCTCAGGTCACAAGAGACCCAGTACTTC
14 TRBJ1-1 NA TRBV19 NA CASSIAGGGTEAFF TGTGCCAGTAGTATAGCCGGGGGTGGCACTGAAGCTTTCTTT
13 TRBJ2-7 NA TRBV12-3/TRBV12-4 few CASSLGVGYEQYF TGTGCCAGCAGTTTGGGCGTAGGCTACGAGCAGTACTTC
15 TRBJ2-3 TRBD2 TRBV13 NA CASKGLAGPTGTQYF TGTGCCAGCAAAGGACTAGCGGGGCCAACGGGGACGCAGTATTTT
12 TRBJ1-1 NA TRBV18 NA CASSPNRNEAFF TGTGCCAGCTCACCAAACAGGAATGAAGCTTTCTTT
15 TRBJ1-5 NA TRBV6-1 once CASTSTGGPNQPQHF TGTGCCAGCACCTCCACCGGCGGACCTAATCAGCCCCAGCATTTT
15 TRBJ2-3 TRBD2 TRBV6-5 once CAISESATSGYTQYF TGTGCCATCAGTGAGTCGGCGACTAGCGGATATACGCAGTATTTT
14 TRBJ1-5 NA TRBV7-2 NA CASSPASGNQPQHF TGTGCCAGCAGCCCCGCCTCGGGCAATCAGCCCCAGCATTTT
14 TRBJ2-1 TRBD2 TRBV29-1 few CSVSKAGVGYEQFF TGCAGCGTTTCCAAAGCGGGAGTCGGATATGAGCAGTTCTTC
14 TRBJ1-6 NA TRBV13 few CASSLTGMDSPLHF TGTGCCAGCAGCTTAACAGGGATGGATTCACCCCTCCACTTT
14 TRBJ1-4 TRBD1 TRBV27 few CASRRGQRNEKLFF TGTGCCAGCCGGCGGGGACAGCGGAATGAAAAACTGTTTTTT
13 TRBJ1-2 NA TRBV7-2 NA CASSLTASGGYTF TGTGCCAGCAGCTTAACAGCCTCGGGAGGCTACACCTTC
12 TRBJ1-1 NA TRBV6-5 few CASRQGSTEAFF TGTGCCAGCAGGCAGGGTAGTACTGAAGCTTTCTTT
16 TRBJ2-7 TRBD2 TRBV15 few CATSRDGTSDRYEQYF TGTGCCACCAGCAGAGATGGGACTAGCGATCGCTACGAGCAGTACTTC
16 TRBJ2-7 NA TRBV21-1 NA CASSKAPTGNPYEQYF TGTGCCAGCAGCAAAGCGCCGACAGGCAACCCCTACGAGCAGTACTTC
15 TRBJ2-7 TRBD2 TRBV12-3/TRBV12-4 NA CASSFTSGRNHEQYF TGTGCCAGCAGTTTTACTAGCGGGAGGAATCACGAGCAGTACTTC
16 TRBJ2-1 TRBD2 TRBV19 NA CASSLHGGGSYNEQFF TGTGCCAGTAGCCTCCACGGCGGGGGATCCTACAATGAGCAGTTCTTC
15 TRBJ1-1 NA TRBV30 NA CAWRVTWGANTEAFF TGTGCCTGGAGGGTAACATGGGGCGCGAACACTGAAGCTTTCTTT
14 TRBJ1-5 NA TRBV20-1 NA CSAQPDRIHQPQHF TGCAGTGCCCAACCCGACAGGATACATCAGCCCCAGCATTTT
16 TRBJ2-3 TRBD2 TRBV5-1 NA CASSPGLAGVTDTQYF TGCGCCAGCAGCCCGGGACTAGCGGGAGTGACAGATACGCAGTATTTT
15 TRBJ1-2 NA TRBV12-3/TRBV12-4 once CASSLAQGTVYGYTF TGTGCCAGCAGTTTAGCGCAGGGAACCGTCTATGGCTACACCTTC